This TCR beta chain was captured in a study of blood T cell repertoires in COVID-19. Study background: Nucleic acid was either cDNA or gDNA, and it came from T cells, B-cell-depleted T cells, or PBMCs.

The protocol was immunoSEQ multiplex PCR, while the TCRdb copy is restricted to in-frame clones and leaves out a portion. The data show about 32,000 clones, roughly 88% seen once. This CDR3 region has 13 residues. The germline CDR1 and CDR2 sequences are GTSNPN and SVGIG (reference sequence). The ends lost 1 base at V and 4 bases at J; junction bases unmatched: 3. The sequenced material came from peripheral blood. The rearrangement joins TRBV30 to TRBJ2-5; 7 positions agree with TRBD1. This sequence originates from a woman in her 70s with active COVID-19. The CDR3 is CAWSGPGGETQYF. CDR3 DNA: TGTGCCTGGAGTGGTCCAGGGGGAGAGACCCAGTACTTC.